This TCR beta chain was found in a study of cytomegalovirus exposure and HLA in healthy donors. Whole-study context: About 200 million T cells yielded 110 million or so unique TCR beta sequences in earlier analysis. Out of 398 genotyped donors, roughly 83% belonged to the Caucasian-associated ancestry cluster. The study, taken as a whole, reports: Later analysis placed DRB1 highest and HLA-C lowest in TCR association rates, which differed by HLA locus.

About this clone itself: Its antigen is as yet unknown.

At collection, donors were nominally healthy, but unrecorded immune exposures were probable. The V end was cut by 4 bases, the J end by 4 bases, with 6 bases between. Germline V gene data show CDR1 as SGHDT and CDR2 as YYEEEE. The CDR3 consists of 12 residues. 13 Jbeta primers and 60 Vbeta primers were used for the PCR. The assay was immunoSEQ multiplex PCR, and TCRdb's table has in-frame clones only and misses some. The sample consists of some 20,000 clones, about 75% of them appearing once. Sequenced sample: PBMCs. This sequence was found in a man younger than 35 in good health and CMV-seronegative. J is TRBJ1-5 and V is TRBV5-6; unclear D gene. The CDR3 DNA sequence: TGTGCCAGCAGCCTAGGTAATCAGCCCCAGCATTTT. Translating it yields CASSLGNQPQHF.